This T cell receptor beta chain originates from a study of cytomegalovirus exposure and HLA in healthy donors. Losses at the gene ends were 0 bases for V and 6 bases for J; bases not matched to a gene: 9. CDR1 and CDR2 from the germline V gene are SGHDT and YYEEEE. The CDR3 is 16 residues long. Turning to this clone: Its antigen remains unknown.

Broader study findings: The study flagged around 160 TCR beta chains as cytomegalovirus-associated. Most subjects had HLA-A and HLA-B alleles reportedly predicted accurately by TCR beta sequences. Follow-up analysis found HLA locus-dependent TCR association rates, highest for DRB1 and lowest for HLA-C.

The PCR employed 60 Vbeta primers together with 13 Jbeta primers. The data were produced by immunoSEQ multiplex PCR, yet TCRdb's version contains in-frame clones alone and is incomplete. The table lists about 130,000 clones, 70% to 85% of them singletons. Sample: PBMCs. The TCR sequence derives from a boy aged 2 to 10 in good health and CMV-seronegative. This sequence joins TRBV5-6 and TRBJ2-3, with 8 bases fitting TRBD2. CDR3 coding DNA: TGTGCCAGCAGCTTGGAGGCGGGGGGAGTCAGTGATACGCAGTATTTT. Amino acids: CASSLEAGGVSDTQYF. Full variable domain (rest looked up from reference TRBV5-6 and TRBJ2-3): DAGVTQSPTHLIKTRGQQVTLRCSPKSGHDTVSWYQQALGQGPQFIFQYYEEEERQRGNFPDRFSGHQFPNYSSELNVNALLLGDSALYLCASSLEAGGVSDTQYFGPGTRLTVL.